The rows below give T cell receptor beta chains drawn from one sample of a study of T cell responses to AZD1222 COVID-19 vaccine. Profiling relied on immunoSEQ multiplex PCR, and the TCRdb table lists in-frame clones only, not all of them. The table includes 120,000 to 150,000 clones, 80% to 95% detected once. The specimen comprised peripheral blood, sampled on day 0 of AZD1222 vaccination. The receptors were gathered from an adult in good health. Both conserved end residues are part of each CDR3. D genes are given only for firm matches. Only some rows state a clone size, as once, few, many or a class for expanded clones.

TGTGCCAGCAGCTCCTACGGGAGTTGGTACGAGCAGTACTTC	CASSSYGSWYEQYF	14	NA	TRBJ2-7	NA	TRBV5-6
TGTGCCAGCAGCGTGACAGAAAATGAAAAACTGTTTTTT	CASSVTENEKLFF	13	NA	TRBJ1-4	NA	TRBV5-4
TGTGCCAGTAGTATTCAGCTATCTAACTATGGCTACACCTTC	CASSIQLSNYGYTF	14	NA	TRBJ1-2	once	TRBV19
TGTGCCAGCAGCTTAGTGGGGGTGGGGATCTACTCCTACGAGCAGTACTTC	CASSLVGVGIYSYEQYF	17	NA	TRBJ2-7	NA	TRBV7-2
TGCGCCAGCAGCTTCCCTAGCGGGAGGGCCTCAGATACGCAGTATTTT	CASSFPSGRASDTQYF	16	TRBD2	TRBJ2-3	once	TRBV4-1
TGCGCCAGCAGCCGGTATAAGGGAGGGGCAGGGGACACCATATATTTT	CASSRYKGGAGDTIYF	16	NA	TRBJ1-3	NA	TRBV4-1
TGTGCCTGGAGTTCCGGGACAGCCAATTCACCCCTCCACTTT	CAWSSGTANSPLHF	14	TRBD1	TRBJ1-6	NA	TRBV30
TGTGCCAGCAGTGATCAAGCGGGAGATGAGCAGTTCTTC	CASSDQAGDEQFF	13	TRBD2	TRBJ2-1	NA	TRBV25-1
TGTGCCTGGACTCCCGGGGCGACTATCTACAATGAGCAGTTCTTC	CAWTPGATIYNEQFF	15	NA	TRBJ2-1	NA	TRBV30
TGTGCCAGCAGCTCACGGGACTACACAGATACGCAGTATTTT	CASSSRDYTDTQYF	14	TRBD2	TRBJ2-3	NA	TRBV5-4
TGTGCCTGGGGAGGGGCAGGCAATCAGCCCCAGCATTTT	CAWGGAGNQPQHF	13	NA	TRBJ1-5	NA	TRBV30
TGTGCCAGCAGTTACTTTGCGGGGGGACGGCAGCCCCAGCATTTT	CASSYFAGGRQPQHF	15	NA	TRBJ1-5	NA	TRBV6-5
TGTGCCAGCAGTTGGACTAGCGGGACAGATACGCAGTATTTT	CASSWTSGTDTQYF	14	TRBD2	TRBJ2-3	NA	TRBV6-4
TGTGCCAGCAGTTCCATCGGCGGGAGGGTGTGGGACGAGCAGTACTTC	CASSSIGGRVWDEQYF	16	TRBD2	TRBJ2-7	NA	TRBV27
TGTGCCAGCAGTTTATTGGTTTTGGGGGATTACAATGAGCAGTTCTTC	CASSLLVLGDYNEQFF	16	NA	TRBJ2-1	NA	TRBV27